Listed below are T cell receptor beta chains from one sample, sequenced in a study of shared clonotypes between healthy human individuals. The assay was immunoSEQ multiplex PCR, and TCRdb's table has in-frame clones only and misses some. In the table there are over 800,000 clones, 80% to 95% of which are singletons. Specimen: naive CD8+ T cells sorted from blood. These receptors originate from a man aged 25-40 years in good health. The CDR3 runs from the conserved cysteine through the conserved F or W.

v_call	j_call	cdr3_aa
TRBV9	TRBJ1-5	CASSGGSQPQHF
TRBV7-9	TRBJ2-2	CASSYNPGELFF
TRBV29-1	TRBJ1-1	CSVTIMNTEAFF
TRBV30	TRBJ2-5	CALIPGTSGSPRLCQETQYF
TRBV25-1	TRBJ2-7	CASSPPRDLYEQYF
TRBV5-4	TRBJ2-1	CASSLGPMEQFF
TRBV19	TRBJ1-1	CASSMGDGYTEAFF
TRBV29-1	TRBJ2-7	CSGRQGISHEQYF
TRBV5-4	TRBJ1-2	CASSLDEDTSSYGYTF
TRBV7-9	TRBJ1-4	CASSFRTRRGEKLFF
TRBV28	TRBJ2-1	CASTLWGTSGLNEQFF
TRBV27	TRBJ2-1	CASIRYNEQFF
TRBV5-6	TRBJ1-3	CASSPSSGNTIYF
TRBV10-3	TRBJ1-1	CAISEGNTEAFF
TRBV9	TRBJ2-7	CASGNAAESSYEQYF
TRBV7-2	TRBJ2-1	CASSLLANSYNEQFF
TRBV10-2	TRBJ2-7	CASSSPSAPYEQYF
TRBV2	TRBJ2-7	CVSGGVAQYF
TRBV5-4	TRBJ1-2	CASSLPFFVPSTLLSYGYTF
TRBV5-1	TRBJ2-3	CASSLGRSLVGTDTQYF
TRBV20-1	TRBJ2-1	CSAHEQFF
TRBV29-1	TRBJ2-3	CSVLNQGLTQYF
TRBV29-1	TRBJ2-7	CSVELGQGSYEQYF
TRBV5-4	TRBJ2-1	CASSPRDYLEQFF
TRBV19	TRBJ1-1	CASSIGADTEAFF
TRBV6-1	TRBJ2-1	CATAGLAGNNEQFF
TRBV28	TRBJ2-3	CASSSPRTDTDTQYF
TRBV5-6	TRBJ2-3	CASSLVWREASSTDTQYF
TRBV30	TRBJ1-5	CAWSSGTGIAQPQHF
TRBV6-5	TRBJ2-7	CASSSLRSGSSYEQYF
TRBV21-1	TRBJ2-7	CASSRGPYEQYF
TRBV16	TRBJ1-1	CASSQYLGNTEAFF
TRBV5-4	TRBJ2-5	CASSLEHSETQYF
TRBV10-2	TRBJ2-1	CASTPVGNEQFF
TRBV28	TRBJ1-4	CASRSTGSNEKLFF
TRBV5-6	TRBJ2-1	CASSLAGQGHNEQFF
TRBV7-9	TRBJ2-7	CASSWEGDEQYF
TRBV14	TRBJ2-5	CASSYKPDRGETQYF
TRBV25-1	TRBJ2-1	CASSESTWQTFNEQFF
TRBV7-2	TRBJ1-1	CASISLGVNTEAFF
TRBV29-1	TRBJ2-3	CSVVGRANTDTQYF
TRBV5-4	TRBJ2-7	CASSFSGGDEQYF
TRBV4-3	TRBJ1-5	CASSMGSNQPQHF
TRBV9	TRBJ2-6	CASTGDRDNSGANVLTF
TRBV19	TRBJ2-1	CASSEASGRAWNEQFF
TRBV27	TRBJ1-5	CASGLTLSNQPQHF
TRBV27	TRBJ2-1	CASNEVGLADPNEQFF
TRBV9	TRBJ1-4	CASSGKRVSEKLFF
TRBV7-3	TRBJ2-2	CASSLQALTNTGELFF
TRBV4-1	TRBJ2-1	CASSQEDRDYNEQFF
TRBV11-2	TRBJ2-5	CASSLDRLAGSSETQYF
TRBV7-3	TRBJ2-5	CASSLTIRETQYF
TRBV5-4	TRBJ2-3	CASSLGRGEGGTDTQYF
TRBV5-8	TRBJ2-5	CASSSTGAGGETQYF
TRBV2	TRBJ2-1	CASRSGSDEQFF
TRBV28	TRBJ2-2	CASSFPEMAVGGELFF
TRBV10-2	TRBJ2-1	CASQREGLAANNEQFF